This T cell receptor (beta chain) was recorded in a study of a mutant IDH1 vaccine in newly diagnosed glioma. Overall study context: Vaccination followed radiotherapy alone by 4-6 weeks, or accompanied temozolomide cycles. Study-level results: With respect to changes in top peripheral T cell clonotypes, pseudoprogression seemed unrelated.

Time point: week 5, during vaccination. Topical imiquimod was applied with each vaccine dose, which held 300 ug of mutant IDH1 20-mer peptide. In the case of this clone: As yet, its antigen is unknown.

Germline loops: CDR1 SGHNT, CDR2 YYREEE (reference sequence). The length of the CDR3 is 15 residues. Germline trimming cut 4 bases from V and 5 bases from J; bases unmatched to any gene: 10. Assay: immunoSEQ multiplex PCR; the TCRdb copy retains only in-frame clones and omits some. The data hold around 61,000 clones, with approximately 90% observed a single time. The material was PBMCs, obtained from a glioma patient whose treatment included an IDH1 peptide vaccine. The V gene is TRBV5-4, the J gene TRBJ2-5; 8 positions agree with TRBD2. The sequence derives from a woman in her thirties or forties with glioma. The CDR3 sequence is CASSLSGGAGETQYF. The CDR3 coding sequence is TGTGCCAGCAGCCTCAGCGGGGGTGCCGGGGAGACCCAGTACTTC.